The 26 T cell receptor beta chains listed next were all sequenced from one sample in a study of early T cells in non-severe SARS-CoV-2 infection (dated by TCRdb to about 2021). Library preparation was by 5' RACE. These reads were obtained on a NextSeq 500. Starting from the raw public reads, TCRdb applied fastp trimming at Q25, assembled clones with MiXCR and retained in-frame beta chains. Identical CDR3 protein sequences are pooled into one entry, listed with their most common genes and DNA. The sample contains more than 65,000 distinct CDR3 sequences, more than 3.5% of them found a single time. The top ten clones comprise roughly 3.7% of the sample. Sequenced material: whole blood, taken at baseline. The receptors here all came from an adult who was a healthcare worker with PCR-confirmed SARS-CoV-2 infection or an uninfected control (not recorded which). The donor label of this sample is uncertain.

This chain uses TRBV11-2 with TRBJ2-7; D is unclear. The CDR3 consists of 14 residues. Germline values: CDR1 SGHAT, CDR2 FQNNGV. V lost 3 bases and J 0 bases, leaving 9 bases between the germline ends. The CDR3 is CASSLAGISYEQYF. The DNA of the CDR3 is TGTGCCAGCAGCTTGGCCGGCATCTCCTACGAGCAGTACTTC. The whole variable domain, remainder taken from reference TRBV11-2 and TRBJ2-7, is EAGVAQSPRYKIIEKRQSVAFWCNPISGHATLYWYQQILGQGPKLLIQFQNNGVVDDSQLPKDRFSAERLKGVDSTLKIQPAKLEDSAVYLCASSLAGISYEQYFGPGTRLTVT.

The chain links TRBV2 to TRBJ1-1, with unresolved D. V gave up 0 bases and J gave up 7 bases, with 3 bases separating them. The germline V gene has CDR1 SNHLY and CDR2 FYNNEI. CDR3 length: 11 amino acids. CDR3 region: CASSEADEAFF. The CDR3 DNA follows: TGTGCCAGCAGTGAAGCAGATGAAGCTTTCTTT.

J is TRBJ1-6 and V is TRBV2, with D maybe TRBD1 (5 bases). Germline values: CDR1 SNHLY, CDR2 FYNNEI. This CDR3 spans 17 amino acids. Trimming took off 2 bases at V and 7 bases at J, with 18 bases between the two ends. The CDR3 protein is CASSESRGRARNSPLHF. The CDR3 coding sequence is TGTGCCAGCAGTGAATCAAGGGGCAGGGCGAGGAATTCACCCCTCCACTTT.

This clonotype was observed a few times. In DNA, the CDR3 is TGTGCCAGCAGCGTAGTTGGGAATTTGAACACTGAAGCTTTCTTT. Translating gives CASSVVGNLNTEAFF. This sequence joins TRBV9 and TRBJ1-1; D gene uncertain. In germline, CDR1 is SGDLS, CDR2 YYNGEE. The CDR3 runs to 15 residues. The V end was cut by 0 bases, the J end by 0 bases, with 9 bases between.

The table lists this clonotype with many counts. The chain links TRBV18 to TRBJ1-1; D not resolved. CDR3 length: 15 residues. CDR1 is KGHSH and CDR2 is LQKENI in the germline V gene. The ends were cut back, 2 bases at V and 0 bases at J, with 10 bases in the middle. In nucleotides, the CDR3 is TGTGCCAGCTCACCAGGTGCGAGCATGAACACTGAAGCTTTCTTT. The encoded protein is CASSPGASMNTEAFF.

The chain is built from TRBV12-3 or TRBV12-4 and TRBJ2-5; D call uncertain. Trimming removed 4 bases at V and 4 bases at J, with 7 bases between. CDR3 length equals 12 residues. The CDR3: CASSYPGETQYF. As DNA, the CDR3 is TGTGCCAGCAGTTACCCCGGAGAGACCCAGTACTTC.

V and J are TRBV10-1 and TRBJ2-1, with 8 bases that match TRBD1. J lost 5 bases, V lost 6 bases, and 9 bases had no gene match. Looked up from germline, CDR1 is WNHNN and CDR2 is SYGVQD (reference sequence). The CDR3 extends over 15 amino acids. The CDR3 is CASRAVRGRDNEQFF. The CDR3 DNA sequence: TGCGCCAGCAGGGCGGTCAGGGGGCGAGACAATGAGCAGTTCTTC.

This clonotype has a count of ten or more. The chain is built from TRBV7-3 and TRBJ1-4; D gene unclear. The CDR3 spans 13 residues. Germline values: CDR1 SGHTA, CDR2 FQGTGA. The V end was cut by 5 bases, the J end by 1 base, with 5 bases between. The CDR3 sequence is CASSVGTNEKLFF. The DNA of the CDR3 is TGTGCCAGCAGCGTCGGAACTAATGAAAAACTGTTTTTT.

This clonotype was picked up a small number of times. The chain carries TRBV14 and TRBJ2-1; maybe TRBD2 (6 bases). Trimming shortened V by 0 bases and J by 6 bases, and 12 bases separated the two germline ends. Germline values: CDR1 SGHDN, CDR2 FVKESK. This CDR3 has 15 residues. CDR3: CASSQDEEGGNEQFF. The DNA of the CDR3 is TGTGCCAGCAGCCAAGATGAGGAGGGAGGCAATGAGCAGTTCTTC.

The V call is TRBV9, the J call TRBJ2-2; 7 positions match TRBD2. Germline values: CDR1 SGDLS, CDR2 YYNGEE. V shed 2 bases and J 6 bases; nucleotides not matched to a gene: 7. This CDR3 has 15 amino acids. The CDR3 protein is CASSVNRAGAGELFF. In DNA form, the CDR3 reads TGTGCCAGCAGCGTTAACCGGGCGGGGGCCGGGGAGCTGTTTTTT.

In its sample, this clonotype was seen many times. This chain uses TRBV7-3 with TRBJ2-4; tentative D call: TRBD1 (6 bases). Germline CDR1 reads SGHTA; CDR2 reads FQGTGA. The ends were cut back, 4 bases at V and 5 bases at J, with 12 bases in the middle. The CDR3 spans 14 residues. As DNA, the CDR3 is TGTGCCAGCAGCTCAATGGACAGACAAAACATTCAGTACTTC. Its translation is CASSSMDRQNIQYF.

The chain links TRBV19 to TRBJ2-5; D is possibly TRBD1 (7 bases). Deletions cut 3 bases from V and 4 bases from J, with 12 bases between. Germline-derived CDR1 and CDR2 are LNHDA and SQIVND (reference sequence). CDR3 length: 14 amino acids. The CDR3 sequence: CASSIRQGGETQYF. The CDR3 DNA follows: TGTGCCAGTAGTATTCGTCAGGGGGGAGAGACCCAGTACTTC.

In its sample, this clonotype was seen many times. V gene TRBV20-1 combines with J gene TRBJ1-2, with a weak D call TRBD1 (5 bases). The CDR3 covers 13 residues. V lost 3 bases to trimming and J lost 4 bases, with 12 bases between them. Germline assignment: CDR1 DFQATT and CDR2 SNEGSKA (reference sequence). The CDR3 region is CSASEGKVYGYTF. Here the CDR3 DNA reads TGCAGTGCTAGCGAGGGGAAAGTCTATGGCTACACCTTC.

In its sample, this clonotype was seen many times. The chain is built from TRBV7-2 and TRBJ2-2; 11 nucleotides match TRBD2. V shed 5 bases, J shed 4 bases, and the junction held 9 bases outside the gene matches. This CDR3 is 17 amino acids long. The germline V gene has CDR1 SGHTA and CDR2 FQGNSA. Here the CDR3 reads CASSRTSGPITTGELFF. Written as DNA, the CDR3 is TGTGCCAGCAGCCGGACTAGCGGGCCGATAACCACCGGGGAGCTGTTTTTT.

This clonotype showed up many times. The rearrangement joins TRBV7-6 to TRBJ1-5, with no clear D. The CDR3 is made up of 17 amino acids. Germline V gene sequence: CDR1 SGHVS, CDR2 FNYEAQ. The germline V and J ends were trimmed by 0 bases and 3 bases, with 15 bases remaining between them. The CDR3 loop reads CASSLASGLSINQPQHF. The DNA for the CDR3 is TGTGCCAGCAGCTTAGCCTCCGGACTGTCTATCAATCAGCCCCAGCATTTT.

This clonotype has ten or more counts. The chain recombines TRBV20-1 with TRBJ2-2; 7 bases agree with TRBD2. After removal of 1 base from V and 4 bases from J, the junction contained 3 bases not matched to a gene. The CDR3 has 14 amino acids. Germline V gene lookup returns CDR1 DFQATT and CDR2 SNEGSKA (reference sequence). The CDR3 DNA follows: TGCAGTGCTAGAGCCAGCGGGGCCACCGGGGAGCTGTTTTTT. Its translation is CSARASGATGELFF.

J is TRBJ2-7 and V is TRBV4-2; D not certain. From germline, CDR1 is LGHNA and CDR2 YNFKEQ. V lost 0 bases and J 5 bases, leaving 11 bases between the germline ends. This CDR3 contains 14 residues. The CDR3 here is CASSQDPPTDEQYF. The DNA for the CDR3 is TGTGCCAGCAGCCAAGATCCCCCAACGGACGAGCAGTACTTC.

This clonotype was picked up many times. This chain joins TRBV3-1 and TRBJ1-1; D perhaps matches TRBD1 (5 bases). V was shortened by 9 bases and J by 5 bases, with 16 bases between the two germline ends. CDR3 length: 13 residues. Germline CDR1 LGHDT, CDR2 YNNKEL (reference sequence). The CDR3 DNA is TGTGCCAGTCGGGGCAGGGTGGAGACTGAAGCTTTCTTT. Its translation: CASRGRVETEAFF.

The chain couples TRBV19 to TRBJ1-5; TRBD1 might be the D (5 bases). The CDR3 is 16 residues long. In germline, CDR1 is LNHDA, CDR2 SQIVND (reference sequence). Trimming cost V 3 bases and J 0 bases, with 12 bases left between them. In nucleotides, the CDR3 is TGTGCCAGTAGTATTGGGACCTCACATAGCAATCAGCCCCAGCATTTT. It codes for CASSIGTSHSNQPQHF.

This chain connects TRBV10-3 to TRBJ2-1, with D maybe TRBD2 (6 bases). V was clipped by 0 bases and J by 4 bases, with 10 bases between them. The germline V gene encodes CDR1 ENHRY and CDR2 SYGVKD. The CDR3 is 15 amino acids. CDR3 DNA: TGTGCCATCAGTGAGTCGGGGACTGATTACAATGAGCAGTTCTTC. Its translation is CAISESGTDYNEQFF.

This clonotype was seen ten or more times. The J gene is TRBJ2-3, the V gene TRBV6-6, with TRBD1 matching 7 bases. CDR1 is MNHNY, CDR2 SVGAGI, per germline (reference sequence). Losses at the gene ends were 6 bases for V and 1 base for J; bases not matched to a gene: 7. The CDR3 length is 15 residues. The CDR3 here is CASSLTGLRTDTQYF. CDR3 DNA: TGTGCCAGCAGCCTGACAGGGTTGCGCACAGATACGCAGTATTTT.

This clonotype appeared a few times. The genes are TRBV5-1 and TRBJ1-2; weak D call: TRBD1 (5 bases). V lost 0 bases to trimming and J lost 3 bases, with 9 bases between them. From germline, CDR1 is SGHRS and CDR2 YFSETQ. This CDR3 contains 14 residues. The CDR3 DNA sequence: TGCGCCAGCAGCTTGGAGCCCAGGGACTATGGCTACACCTTC. Translating gives CASSLEPRDYGYTF.

This clonotype was counted a few times. Here the CDR3 DNA reads TGTGCCAGTAGTCTTGGGTCCGACTATGGCTACACCTTC. Its translation: CASSLGSDYGYTF. This chain uses TRBV19 with TRBJ1-2, with unresolved D. Germline V gene data show CDR1 as LNHDA and CDR2 as SQIVND (reference sequence). V was shortened by 5 bases and J by 3 bases, with 10 bases between the two germline ends. This CDR3 spans 13 amino acids. Drawing the rest from reference TRBV19 and TRBJ1-2, the complete variable domain is DGGITQSPKYLFRKEGQNVTLSCEQNLNHDAMYWYRQDPGQGLRLIYYSQIVNDFQKGDIAEGYSVSREKKESFPLTVTSAQKNPTAFYLCASSLGSDYGYTFGSGTRLTVV.

This chain uses TRBV27 with TRBJ2-7, with D unresolved. The CDR3 length is 13 residues. Germline values: CDR1 MNHEY, CDR2 SMNVEV (reference sequence). V was shortened by 6 bases and J by 4 bases, with 13 bases between the two germline ends. The CDR3 here is CASRQDFRYEQYF. The CDR3, as DNA: TGTGCCAGCAGGCAAGATTTTAGGTACGAGCAGTACTTC.

This clonotype was observed at least ten times. The gene calls are TRBV9 and TRBJ2-7; tentatively, D is TRBD2 (6 bases). Between the trimmed V and J ends, which lost 2 bases and 2 bases, there was a span of 11 bases. Germline loops: CDR1 SGDLS, CDR2 YYNGEE. The CDR3 contains 14 residues. CDR3: CASSVGGGTYEQYF. CDR3 sequence (DNA): TGTGCCAGCAGCGTCGGGGGAGGCACCTACGAGCAGTACTTC.

In this sample, this clonotype turned up a few times. The chain combines TRBV9 with TRBJ2-7, with D perhaps TRBD1 (6 bases). Trimming removed 3 bases from V and 6 bases from J, with 10 bases in between. Germline V gene lookup returns CDR1 SGDLS and CDR2 YYNGEE. The CDR3 runs 12 residues. The CDR3 region is CASSGGGGEQYF. The CDR3 DNA reads as TGTGCCAGCAGCGGTGGGGGCGGCGAGCAGTACTTC.